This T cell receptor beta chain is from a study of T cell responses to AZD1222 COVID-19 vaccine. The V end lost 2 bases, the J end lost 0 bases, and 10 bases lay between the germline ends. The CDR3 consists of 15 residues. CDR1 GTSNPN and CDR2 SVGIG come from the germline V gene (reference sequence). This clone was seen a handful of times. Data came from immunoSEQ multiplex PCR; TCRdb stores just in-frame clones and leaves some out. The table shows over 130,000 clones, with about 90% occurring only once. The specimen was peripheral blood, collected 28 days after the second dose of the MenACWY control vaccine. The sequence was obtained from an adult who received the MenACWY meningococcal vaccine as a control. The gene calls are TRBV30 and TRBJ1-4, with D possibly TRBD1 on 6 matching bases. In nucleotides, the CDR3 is TGTGCCTGGAGTACAGGGCCGTCAACTAATGAAAAACTGTTTTTT. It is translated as CAWSTGPSTNEKLFF.